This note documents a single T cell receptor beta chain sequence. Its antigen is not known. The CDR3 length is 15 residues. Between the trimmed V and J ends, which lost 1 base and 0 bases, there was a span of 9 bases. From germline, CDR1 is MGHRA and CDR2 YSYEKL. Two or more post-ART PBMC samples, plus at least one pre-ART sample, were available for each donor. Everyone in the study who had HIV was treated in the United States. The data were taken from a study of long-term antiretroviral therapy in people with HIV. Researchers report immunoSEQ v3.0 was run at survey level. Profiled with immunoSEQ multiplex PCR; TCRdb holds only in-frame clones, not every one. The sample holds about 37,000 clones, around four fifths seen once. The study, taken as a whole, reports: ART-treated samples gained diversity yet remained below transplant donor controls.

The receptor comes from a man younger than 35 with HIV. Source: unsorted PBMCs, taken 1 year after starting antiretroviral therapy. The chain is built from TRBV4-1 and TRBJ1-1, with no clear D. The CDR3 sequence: CASSQATVMNTEAFF. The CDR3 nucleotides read TGCGCCAGCAGCCAAGCTACAGTCATGAACACTGAAGCTTTCTTT.